The 28 T cell receptor beta chains below were found in one sample sequenced in a study of molecular identifiers for immune sequencing clone quantification. TCRdb re-called the PCR reads through MiXCR, storing one row per CDR3 protein. This sample has a few hundred thousand distinct CDR3 sequences, with roughly 23% found just once. Material for sequencing was naive CD8+ T cells from blood, with Jurkat cell RNA spiked in. Subset in this sample: FACS-sorted CD8+CD4-CCR7+CD45RA+ naive T cells. All receptors derive from a human donor in good health. Some libraries in this study had Jurkat cell RNA spiked in.

Turning to this clonotype: This likely comes from a read error, as the CDR3 has no conserved phenylalanine or tryptophan at its end. The CDR3 DNA reads TGTGCCAGCCGGAAGGGAGTTGAAGCTTTCTAT. Translating gives CASRKGVEAFY. The rearrangement uses TRBV12-3 or TRBV12-4 and TRBJ1-1, with D uncertain. V gave up 8 bases and J gave up 7 bases, with 11 bases separating them. CDR3 length equals 11 residues.

This clonotype appeared many times. CDR3 sequence reads: CASSYSSGGLSDTQYF. In DNA, the CDR3 is TGTGCCAGCAGTTACTCTTCAGGGGGCCTCTCAGATACGCAGTATTTT. The rearrangement uses TRBV6-5 and TRBJ2-3; 8 nucleotides line up with TRBD1. Germline loops: CDR1 MNHEY, CDR2 SVGAGI. The CDR3 covers 16 residues. V dropped 0 bases and J dropped 4; count of bases not matched to a gene: 6.

The chain is built from TRBV6-4 and TRBJ2-3, with 10 bases matching TRBD2. J was trimmed by 2 bases and V by 6 bases; bases with no gene match: 2. The germline V gene has CDR1 MRHNA and CDR2 SNTAGT. CDR3 length: 14 amino acids. The CDR3 is CASRLAGYTDTQYF. CDR3 nucleotide sequence: TGTGCCAGCAGACTAGCGGGGTACACAGATACGCAGTATTTT.

As for this clonotype: Being one base from a much bigger clone, this may be a read error. The V call is TRBV4-3, the J call TRBJ2-7, with D tentatively TRBD2 (6 bases). CDR3 length equals 16 residues. V lost 1 base, J lost 2 bases, and 15 bases lay in between. Per the germline V gene, CDR1 is LGHNA and CDR2 is YSLEER. This chain's CDR3 is CASSQGLRGITYEQYF. Here the CDR3 DNA reads TGCGCCAGCAGCCAAGGACTCCGCGGGATTACCTACGAGCAGTACTTC.

This clonotype came up many times. The chain uses TRBV28 and TRBJ2-1, with 8 bases aligning to TRBD1. The CDR3 consists of 17 residues. Germline V lookup: CDR1 MDHEN, CDR2 SYDVKM. Trimming removed 5 bases from V and 4 bases from J; junction bases left unmatched: 13. DNA of the CDR3: TGTGCCAGCAGTGTAGTGTCCGGGACAGGAACTTACAATGAGCAGTTCTTC. Encoded protein: CASSVVSGTGTYNEQFF.

This clonotype was picked up many times. The chain employs TRBV2 and TRBJ1-5, with D perhaps TRBD1 (6 bases). Germline lookup yields CDR1 SNHLY and CDR2 FYNNEI. Trimming pared 5 bases from V and 0 bases from J, leaving 17 bases between. This CDR3 has 17 amino acids. The CDR3 region is CASSSNSDRYSNQPQHF. The CDR3 nucleotides are TGTGCCAGCAGTTCGAACTCGGACAGATATAGCAATCAGCCCCAGCATTTT.

The V call is TRBV7-9, the J call TRBJ2-3; D not resolved. CDR1 and CDR2 from the germline V gene are SEHNR and FQNEAQ (reference sequence). The CDR3 length is 14 residues. Between the trimmed V and J ends, which lost 1 base and 3 bases, there was a span of 8 bases. The CDR3 DNA reads TGTGCCAGCAGCTTAGATTATGGGACAGATACGCAGTATTTT. Amino acid sequence: CASSLDYGTDTQYF.

This clonotype was detected once. Given a much more abundant clone one base away, this may be a read error. The chain links TRBV28 to TRBJ2-7; no reliable D call. Germline assignment: CDR1 MDHEN and CDR2 SYDVKM. The CDR3 is 11 amino acids. CDR3 in DNA: TGTGCCAGCAGTTTCAACTACGAGCTGTACTTC. Translating it yields CASSFNYELYF.

This clonotype has a handful of counts. The CDR3 region has the DNA TGTGCCAGCAGTTTAGGACACTTCACAGATACGCAGTATTTT. Translating gives CASSLGHFTDTQYF. This chain connects TRBV6-5 to TRBJ2-3; weak D call: TRBD1 (5 bases). Trimming left V 4 bases short and J 2 bases short, with 10 bases between. The germline V gene encodes CDR1 MNHEY and CDR2 SVGAGI. There are 14 residues in the CDR3.

V gene TRBV7-9 combines with J gene TRBJ2-1, with D maybe TRBD2 (6 bases). CDR3 length: 13 residues. Germline CDR1 is SEHNR and CDR2 is FQNEAQ (reference sequence). V lost 1 base to trimming and J lost 10 bases, with 11 bases between them. Here the CDR3 reads CASSLVSSVEQFF. The CDR3, as DNA: TGTGCCAGCAGCTTAGTGTCTAGCGTAGAGCAGTTCTTC.

In its sample, this clonotype was seen a few times. This rearrangement joins TRBV7-9 to TRBJ2-5, with D uncertain. The CDR3 has 12 amino acids. The V gene lost 4 bases and the J gene lost 7 bases, with 10 bases spanning the gap. Germline lookup yields CDR1 SEHNR and CDR2 FQNEAQ (reference sequence). CDR3 sequence reads: CASSSLIGTQYF. For the CDR3, the DNA is TGTGCCAGCAGCTCCCTTATTGGGACCCAGTACTTC.

As for this clonotype: This clone may be a read error of a much larger clone one base away. This rearrangement joins TRBV28 to TRBJ2-3; 7 positions match TRBD2. The germline V gene encodes CDR1 MDHEN and CDR2 SYDVKM. This CDR3 region has 16 residues. With V trimmed by 11 bases and J by 1 base, 15 bases remained unmatched. The CDR3 region is CAGIGRGSWGTDTQYF. CDR3 nucleotides: TGTGCCGGCATTGGGCGGGGGTCATGGGGCACAGATACGCAGTATTTT.

In this sample, this clonotype turned up many times. The chain carries TRBV4-1 and TRBJ2-7; 10 bases are a match to TRBD1. From germline, CDR1 is MGHRA and CDR2 YSYEKL. This CDR3 is built from 16 residues. Unmatched junction bases numbered 8, after V lost 0 bases and J lost 6 bases. Here the CDR3 reads CASSQDAFGTGVEQYF. The CDR3 DNA follows: TGCGCCAGCAGCCAAGATGCTTTCGGGACAGGGGTCGAGCAGTACTTC.

The sample holds many counts of this clonotype. This sequence joins TRBV14 and TRBJ2-2; D perhaps matches TRBD1 (6 bases). The germline gives CDR1 SGHDN, CDR2 FVKESK. This CDR3 is 16 amino acids long. With 3 bases removed from V and 3 bases from J, the gap between germline ends came to 14 bases. The CDR3 coding sequence is TGTGCCAGCAGCCACCACTATAACAGGGACACCGGGGAGCTGTTTTTT. This encodes CASSHHYNRDTGELFF.

Worth noting for this clonotype: This sequence may be a read error, since a much larger clone differs from it by one base. The J gene is TRBJ1-1, the V gene TRBV7-6, with D tentatively TRBD1 (5 bases). Germline lookup yields CDR1 SGHVS and CDR2 FNYEAQ. Trimming took off 6 bases at V and 4 bases at J, with 21 bases between the two ends. The CDR3 extends over 16 amino acids. In DNA form, the CDR3 reads TGTGCCAGCAGTTACGGACCGGGAGCAAGGGGCACTGAAGCTTTCTTT. Protein product: CASSYGPGARGTEAFF.

The chain couples TRBV6-2 or TRBV6-3 to TRBJ1-5; TRBD1 might be the D (5 bases). V lost 5 bases, J lost 1 base, and 15 bases lay in between. This CDR3 spans 16 amino acids. From germline, CDR1 is MNHEY and CDR2 SVGEGT. The CDR3 loop reads CASSPEVGGSNQPQHF. CDR3 DNA: TGTGCCAGCAGTCCGGAGGTCGGGGGGAGCAATCAGCCCCAGCATTTT.

This clonotype was seen repeatedly, ten times or more. The chain carries TRBV30 and TRBJ1-1; 7 positions agree with TRBD1. V gave up 2 bases and J gave up 1 base; unmatched junction bases: 7. Germline-derived CDR1 and CDR2 are GTSNPN and SVGIG (reference sequence). The CDR3 is 15 amino acids. The CDR3 region has the DNA TGTGCCTGGAGTAGGTCTAACAGGGGGAACACTGAAGCTTTCTTT. This encodes CAWSRSNRGNTEAFF.

This clonotype was counted many times. This chain joins TRBV4-3 and TRBJ2-5, with TRBD2 identical over 12 bases. J gave up 3 bases and V 3 bases, and 5 bases lay outside the gene matches. The V gene's germline CDR1 is LGHNA and CDR2 YSLEER. The CDR3 runs to 16 residues. DNA for the CDR3: TGCGCCAGCAGCCACGGTCTAGCGGGAGGGAAAGAGACCCAGTACTTC. This sequence encodes CASSHGLAGGKETQYF.

The chain uses TRBV27 and TRBJ2-5, with 7 bases lining up with TRBD2. Germline-derived CDR1 and CDR2 are MNHEY and SMNVEV (reference sequence). This CDR3 is 15 amino acids long. The V and J ends lost 6 bases and 2 bases, in that order; junction bases with no gene match: 9. The CDR3: CASSLIGGIQETQYF. CDR3 nucleotides: TGTGCCAGCAGCCTTATCGGGGGGATTCAAGAGACCCAGTACTTC.

This clonotype was seen repeatedly, ten times or more. The rearrangement joins TRBV5-1 to TRBJ2-7, with TRBD1 matching over 7 bases. The CDR3 is 15 residues long. Germline loops: CDR1 SGHRS, CDR2 YFSETQ. The V gene end was trimmed by 4 bases and the J gene end by 0 bases; junction bases not matched to a gene: 7. The CDR3 DNA sequence: TGCGCCAGCAGCCTTCCGGGACAGCCCTCCTACGAGCAGTACTTC. Translated, it gives CASSLPGQPSYEQYF.

The chain uses TRBV6-1 and TRBJ1-5; no firm D call. Trimming shortened V by 6 bases and J by 0 bases, and 12 bases separated the two germline ends. This CDR3 is 15 amino acids long. Germline V gene lookup returns CDR1 MNHNS and CDR2 SASEGT. CDR3: CASSASSHSNQPQHF. DNA for the CDR3: TGTGCCAGCAGCGCCTCAAGTCATAGCAATCAGCCCCAGCATTTT.

This clonotype was seen many times. The genes are TRBV28 and TRBJ1-4; no clear D gene. The CDR3 contains 14 residues. With 1 base removed from V and 4 bases from J, the gap between germline ends came to 7 bases. Per the germline V gene, CDR1 is MDHEN and CDR2 is SYDVKM. The CDR3 sequence is CASSLLSVNEKLFF. CDR3 coding DNA: TGTGCCAGCAGTTTATTATCCGTTAATGAAAAACTGTTTTTT.

The chain uses TRBV15 and TRBJ2-7; 7 bases are a match to TRBD1. This CDR3 has 15 amino acids. With 0 bases clipped from V and 2 bases from J, the junction kept 4 bases outside the gene matches. Germline values: CDR1 LNHNV, CDR2 YYDKDF (reference sequence). The CDR3 DNA is TGTGCCACCAGCAGAGATCTAGGGACAGCCTACGAGCAGTACTTC. Translation gives CATSRDLGTAYEQYF.

This clonotype was seen ten or more times. V is TRBV12-3 or TRBV12-4 and J is TRBJ2-3; 16 bases line up with TRBD2. The CDR3 runs to 18 residues. V dropped 7 bases and J dropped 2; count of bases not matched to a gene: 9. For the CDR3, the DNA is TGTGCCAGCAACCCTGGGACTAGCGGGGGGGGTATCACAGATACGCAGTATTTT. Translating it yields CASNPGTSGGGITDTQYF.

In the case of this clonotype: Given a much more abundant clone one base away, this may be a read error. The chain links TRBV30 to TRBJ2-1, with a possible D match to TRBD1 (5 bases). Germline V gene lookup returns CDR1 GTSNPN and CDR2 SVGIG (reference sequence). This CDR3 comprises 13 residues. The CDR3 DNA reads TGTGACTGGGCGCTTCTGGGGCCCGATGAGCAGTTCTTC. It translates to CDWALLGPDEQFF.

This clonotype has just one count. The chain has TRBV28 and TRBJ1-1; D is possibly TRBD1 (6 bases). The V gene's germline CDR1 is MDHEN and CDR2 SYDVKM. Trimming took off 4 bases at V and 2 bases at J, with 17 bases between the two ends. This CDR3 has 16 amino acids. The CDR3 region has the DNA TGTGCCAGCAGTTGGGACAAGGTAGATAGCAACACTGAAGCTTTCTTT. Translating it yields CASSWDKVDSNTEAFF.

This clonotype was seen at least ten times. This chain joins TRBV7-6 and TRBJ2-5; the D gene could be TRBD1 or TRBD2 (5 bases each). V dropped 5 bases and J dropped 2 bases, with 15 bases sitting between them. CDR3 size: 15 residues. CDR1 SGHVS and CDR2 FNYEAQ come from the germline V gene. CDR3 sequence: CASSPGQVRQETQYF. The CDR3 region has the DNA TGTGCCAGCAGCCCGGGGCAGGTTAGGCAAGAGACCCAGTACTTC.

The sample holds a few counts of this clonotype. V usage is TRBV19 and J usage is TRBJ2-5; D not resolved. The CDR3 extends over 15 amino acids. The V end was cut by 9 bases, the J end by 1 base, with 18 bases between. The germline CDR1 and CDR2 sequences are LNHDA and SQIVND (reference sequence). The CDR3 is CARHSLDGSQETQYF. CDR3 nucleotide sequence: TGTGCCAGACACTCGCTGGACGGATCCCAAGAGACCCAGTACTTC.